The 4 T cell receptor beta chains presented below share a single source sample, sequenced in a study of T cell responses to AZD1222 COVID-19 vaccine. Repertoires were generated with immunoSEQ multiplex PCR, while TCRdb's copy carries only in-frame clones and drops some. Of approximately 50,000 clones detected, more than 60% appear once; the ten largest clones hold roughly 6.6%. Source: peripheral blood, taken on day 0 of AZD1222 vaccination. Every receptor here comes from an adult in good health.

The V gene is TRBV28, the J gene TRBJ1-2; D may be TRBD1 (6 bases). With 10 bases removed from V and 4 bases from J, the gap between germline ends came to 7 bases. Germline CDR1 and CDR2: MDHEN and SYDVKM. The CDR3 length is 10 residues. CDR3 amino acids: CATRGYGYTF. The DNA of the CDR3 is TGTGCCACCAGGGGCTATGGCTACACCTTC.

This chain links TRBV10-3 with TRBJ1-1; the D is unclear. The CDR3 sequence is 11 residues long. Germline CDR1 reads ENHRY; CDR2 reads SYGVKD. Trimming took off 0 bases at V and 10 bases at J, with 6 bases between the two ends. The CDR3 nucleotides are TGTGCCATCAGTGAGTCAGTGGTAGCTTTCTTT. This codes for CAISESVVAFF.

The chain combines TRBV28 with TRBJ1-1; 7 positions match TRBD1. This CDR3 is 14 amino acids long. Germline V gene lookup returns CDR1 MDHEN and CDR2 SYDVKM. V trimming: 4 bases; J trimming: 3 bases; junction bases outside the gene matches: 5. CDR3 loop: CASSSNRGDTEAFF. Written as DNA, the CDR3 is TGTGCCAGCAGTTCCAACAGGGGAGACACTGAAGCTTTCTTT. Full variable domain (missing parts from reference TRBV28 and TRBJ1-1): DVKVTQSSRYLVKRTGEKVFLECVQDMDHENMFWYRQDPGLGLRLIYFSYDVKMKEKGDIPEGYSVSREKKERFSLILESASTNQTSMYLCASSSNRGDTEAFFGQGTRLTVV.

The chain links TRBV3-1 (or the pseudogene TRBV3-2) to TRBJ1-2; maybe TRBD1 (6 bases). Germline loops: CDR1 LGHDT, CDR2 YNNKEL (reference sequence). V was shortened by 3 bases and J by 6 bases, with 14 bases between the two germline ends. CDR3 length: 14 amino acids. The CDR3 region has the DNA TGTGCCAGCAGCCATTCGGGGGCGCGTCATGGCTACACCTTC. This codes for CASSHSGARHGYTF.